This T cell receptor (beta chain) was obtained from a study of blood T cell repertoires in COVID-19. Study summary: T cells, B-cell-depleted T cells, or PBMCs supplied cDNA or gDNA.

Trimming stripped 2 bases from V and 5 bases from J, with 12 bases between. CDR3 length: 14 amino acids. Germline loops: CDR1 MDHEN, CDR2 SYDVKM. Only in-frame clones appear in the TCRdb table, and some are missing; sequencing was by immunoSEQ multiplex PCR. The data show a few hundred thousand clones, 82% seen once. Sample: PBMCs or T cells enriched from blood (not recorded which). This chain links TRBV28 with TRBJ1-1, with D maybe TRBD1 (5 bases). The receptor was isolated from a man between 35 and 55 years old who had recovered from COVID-19. DNA for the CDR3: TGTGCCAGCAGTTTACCCGGGGGAGGGACTGAAGCTTTCTTT. It is translated as CASSLPGGGTEAFF.